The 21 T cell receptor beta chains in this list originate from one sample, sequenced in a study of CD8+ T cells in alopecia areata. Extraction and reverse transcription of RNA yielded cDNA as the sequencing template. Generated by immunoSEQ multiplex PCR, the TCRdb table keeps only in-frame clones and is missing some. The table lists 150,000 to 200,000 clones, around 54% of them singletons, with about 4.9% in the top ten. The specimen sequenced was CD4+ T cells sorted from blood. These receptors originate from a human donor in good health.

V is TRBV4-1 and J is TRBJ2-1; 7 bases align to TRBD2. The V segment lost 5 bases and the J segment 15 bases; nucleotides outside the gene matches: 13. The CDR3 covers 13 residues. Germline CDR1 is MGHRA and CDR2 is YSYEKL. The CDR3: CASSNVPGLSPFF. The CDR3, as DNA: TGCGCCAGCAGCAACGTTCCGGGACTATCGCCGTTCTTC.

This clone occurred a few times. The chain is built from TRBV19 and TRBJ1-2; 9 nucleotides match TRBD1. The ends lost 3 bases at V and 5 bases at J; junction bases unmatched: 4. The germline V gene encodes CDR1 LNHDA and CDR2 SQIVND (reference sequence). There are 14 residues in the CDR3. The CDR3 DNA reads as TGTGCCAGTAGTATTGGGACAGGGCTGTATGGCTACACCTTC. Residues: CASSIGTGLYGYTF.

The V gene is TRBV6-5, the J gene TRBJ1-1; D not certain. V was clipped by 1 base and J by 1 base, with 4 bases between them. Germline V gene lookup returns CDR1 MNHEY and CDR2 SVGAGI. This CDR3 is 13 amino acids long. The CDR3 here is CASSYLRNTEAFF. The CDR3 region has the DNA TGTGCCAGCAGTTACTTGAGGAACACTGAAGCTTTCTTT.

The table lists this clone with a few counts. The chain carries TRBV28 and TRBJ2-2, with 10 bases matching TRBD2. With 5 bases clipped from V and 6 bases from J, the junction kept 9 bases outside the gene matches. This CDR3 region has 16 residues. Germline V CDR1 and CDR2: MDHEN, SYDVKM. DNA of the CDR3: TGTGCCAGCAGTCAACCTAGCGGGAGTTGGTCCGGGGAGCTGTTTTTT. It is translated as CASSQPSGSWSGELFF.

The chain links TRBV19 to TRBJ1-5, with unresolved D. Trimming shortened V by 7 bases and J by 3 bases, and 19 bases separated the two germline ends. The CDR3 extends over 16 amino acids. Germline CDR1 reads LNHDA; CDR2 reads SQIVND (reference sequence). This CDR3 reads CASKVDYRDTNQPQHF. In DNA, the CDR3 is TGTGCCAGTAAAGTGGATTACAGAGACACCAATCAGCCCCAGCATTTT.

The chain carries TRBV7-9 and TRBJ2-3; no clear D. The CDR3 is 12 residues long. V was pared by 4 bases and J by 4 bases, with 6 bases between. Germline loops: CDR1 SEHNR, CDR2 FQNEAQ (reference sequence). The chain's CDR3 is CASSSLSDTQYF. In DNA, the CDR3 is TGTGCCAGCAGCTCACTATCAGATACGCAGTATTTT.

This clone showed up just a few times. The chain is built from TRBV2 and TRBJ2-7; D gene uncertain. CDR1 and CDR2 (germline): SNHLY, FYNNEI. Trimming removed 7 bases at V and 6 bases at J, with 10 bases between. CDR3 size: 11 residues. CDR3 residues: CASMAAGEQYF. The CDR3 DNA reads TGTGCCAGCATGGCTGCCGGCGAGCAGTACTTC.

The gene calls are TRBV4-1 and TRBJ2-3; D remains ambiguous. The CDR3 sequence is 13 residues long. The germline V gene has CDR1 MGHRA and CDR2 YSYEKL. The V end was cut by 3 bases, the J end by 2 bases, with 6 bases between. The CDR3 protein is CASSHTVTDTQYF. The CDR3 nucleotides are TGCGCCAGCAGCCACACCGTCACAGATACGCAGTATTTT.

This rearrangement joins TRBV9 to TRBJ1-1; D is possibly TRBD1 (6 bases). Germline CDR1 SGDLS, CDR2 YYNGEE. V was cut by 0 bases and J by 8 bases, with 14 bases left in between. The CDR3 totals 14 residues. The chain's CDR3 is CASSVDVGTGEAFF. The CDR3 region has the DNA TGTGCCAGCAGCGTAGACGTGGGAACAGGGGAAGCTTTCTTT.

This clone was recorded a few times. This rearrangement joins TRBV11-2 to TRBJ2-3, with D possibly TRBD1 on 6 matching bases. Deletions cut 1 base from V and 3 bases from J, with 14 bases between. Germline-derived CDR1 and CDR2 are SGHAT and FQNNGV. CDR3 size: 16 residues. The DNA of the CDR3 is TGTGCCAGCAGCTTAGTAGGGGGTCCCCCGACAGATACGCAGTATTTT. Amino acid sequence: CASSLVGGPPTDTQYF.

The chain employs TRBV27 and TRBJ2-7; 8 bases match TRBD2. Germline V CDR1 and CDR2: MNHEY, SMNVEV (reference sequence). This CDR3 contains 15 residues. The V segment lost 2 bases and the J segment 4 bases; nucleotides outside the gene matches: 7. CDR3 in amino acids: CASSLGASGSYEQYF. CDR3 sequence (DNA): TGTGCCAGCAGTTTAGGGGCTAGCGGGTCTTACGAGCAGTACTTC.

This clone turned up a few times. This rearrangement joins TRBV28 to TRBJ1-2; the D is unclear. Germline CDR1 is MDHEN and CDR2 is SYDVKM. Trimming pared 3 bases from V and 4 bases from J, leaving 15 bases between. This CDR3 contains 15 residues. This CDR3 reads CASSFFGGLGYGYTF. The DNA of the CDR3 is TGTGCCAGCAGTTTCTTTGGAGGGCTTGGCTATGGCTACACCTTC.

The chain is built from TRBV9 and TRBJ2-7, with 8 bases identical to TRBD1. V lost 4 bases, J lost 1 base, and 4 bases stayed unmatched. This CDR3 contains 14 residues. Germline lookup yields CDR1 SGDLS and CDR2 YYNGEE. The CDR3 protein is CASSTGQGSYEQYF. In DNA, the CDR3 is TGTGCCAGCAGCACCGGACAGGGATCCTACGAGCAGTACTTC.

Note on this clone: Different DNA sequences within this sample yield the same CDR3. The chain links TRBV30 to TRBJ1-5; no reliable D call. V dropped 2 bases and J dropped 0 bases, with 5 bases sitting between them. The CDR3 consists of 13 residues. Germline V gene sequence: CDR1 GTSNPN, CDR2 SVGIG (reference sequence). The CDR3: CAWSRDSNQPQHF. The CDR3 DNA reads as TGTGCCTGGAGTAGAGATAGCAATCAGCCCCAGCATTTT. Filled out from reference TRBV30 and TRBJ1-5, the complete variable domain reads SQTIHQWPATLVQPVGSPLSLECTVEGTSNPNLYWYRQAAGRGLQLLFYSVGIGQISSEVPQNLSASRPQDRQFILSSKKLLLSDSGFYLCAWSRDSNQPQHFGDGTRLSIL.

The CDR3, as DNA: TGTGCCAGCAGGGGAGGGGCCGGCTATGGCTACACCTTC. Its protein is CASRGGAGYGYTF. The rearrangement links TRBV28 to TRBJ1-2; D is perhaps TRBD1 (5 bases). The V end lost 6 bases, the J end lost 4 bases, and 12 bases lay between the germline ends. CDR1 and CDR2 from the germline V gene are MDHEN and SYDVKM. This CDR3 comprises 13 residues.

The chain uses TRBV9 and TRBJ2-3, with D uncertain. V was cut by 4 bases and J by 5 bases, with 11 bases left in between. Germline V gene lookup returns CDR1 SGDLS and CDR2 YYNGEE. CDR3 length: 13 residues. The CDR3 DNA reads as TGTGCCAGCAGCAGTGGGGTTCAAGATACGCAGTATTTT. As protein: CASSSGVQDTQYF.

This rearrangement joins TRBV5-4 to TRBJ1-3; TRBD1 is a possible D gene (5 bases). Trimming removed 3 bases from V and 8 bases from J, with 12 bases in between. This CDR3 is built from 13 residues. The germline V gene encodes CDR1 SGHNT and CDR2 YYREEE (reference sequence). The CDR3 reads CASSWLGGDTIYF. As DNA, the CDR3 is TGTGCCAGCAGCTGGTTGGGGGGGGACACCATATATTTT.

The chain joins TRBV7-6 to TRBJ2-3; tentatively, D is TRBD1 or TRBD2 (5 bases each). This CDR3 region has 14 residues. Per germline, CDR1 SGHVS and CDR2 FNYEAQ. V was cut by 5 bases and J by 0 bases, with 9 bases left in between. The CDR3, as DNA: TGTGCCAGCAGCCGGGACCCTAGCACAGATACGCAGTATTTT. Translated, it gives CASSRDPSTDTQYF.

The CDR3 sequence is CASSYQGGNQPQHF. CDR3 nucleotide sequence: TGTGCCAGCTCTTACCAGGGGGGCAATCAGCCCCAGCATTTT. The genes are TRBV6-1 and TRBJ1-5; TRBD1 matches 7 bases. Germline CDR1 MNHNS, CDR2 SASEGT. The CDR3 loop spans 14 amino acids. V lost 8 bases, J lost 2 bases, and 6 bases stayed unmatched.

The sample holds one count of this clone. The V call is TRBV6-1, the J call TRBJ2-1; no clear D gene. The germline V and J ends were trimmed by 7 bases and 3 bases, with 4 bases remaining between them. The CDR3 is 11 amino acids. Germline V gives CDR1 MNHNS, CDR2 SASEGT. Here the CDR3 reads CASKIYNEQFF. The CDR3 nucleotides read TGTGCCAGCAAGATCTACAATGAGCAGTTCTTC.

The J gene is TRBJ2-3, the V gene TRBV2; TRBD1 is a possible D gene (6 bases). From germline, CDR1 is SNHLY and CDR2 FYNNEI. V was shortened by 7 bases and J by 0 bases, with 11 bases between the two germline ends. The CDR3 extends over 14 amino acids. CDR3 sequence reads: CASKDSPSTDTQYF. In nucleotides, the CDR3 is TGTGCCAGCAAGGACAGCCCTAGCACAGATACGCAGTATTTT.